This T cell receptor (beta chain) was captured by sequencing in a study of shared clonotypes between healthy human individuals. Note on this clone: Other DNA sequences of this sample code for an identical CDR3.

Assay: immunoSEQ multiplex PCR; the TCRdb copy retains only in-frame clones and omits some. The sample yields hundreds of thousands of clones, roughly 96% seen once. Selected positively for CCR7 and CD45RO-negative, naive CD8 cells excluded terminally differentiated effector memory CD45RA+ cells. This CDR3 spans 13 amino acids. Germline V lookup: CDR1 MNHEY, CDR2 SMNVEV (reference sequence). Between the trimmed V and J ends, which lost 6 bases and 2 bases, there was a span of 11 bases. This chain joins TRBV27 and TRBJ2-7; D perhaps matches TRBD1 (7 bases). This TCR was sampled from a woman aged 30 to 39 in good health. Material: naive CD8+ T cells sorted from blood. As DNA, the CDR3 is TGTGCCAGCAGAGGCGGGACAGCCTACGAGCAGTACTTC. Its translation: CASRGGTAYEQYF.